This T cell receptor (beta chain) was sequenced for a study of blood T cell repertoires in COVID-19. For the study at large: COVID-19 samples, acute and convalescent, were from the United States, Italy and Spain. T cells, B-cell-depleted T cells, or PBMCs provided the cDNA or gDNA that served as material.

CDR1 SNHLY and CDR2 FYNNEI come from the germline V gene. Trimming took 5 bases from V and 2 from J; bases not matched to a gene: 6. This CDR3 has 15 amino acids. How the authors handled the data: Researchers report that nucleated cell counts were estimated from reference gene primer amplification. Produced via immunoSEQ multiplex PCR; TCRdb's table is partial and in-frame only. V, J and clone size derive from that table, while D and trimming were established from the DNA sequence. The sample yields some 90,000 clones, about 70% seen once. The sequenced sample consisted of peripheral blood. The J gene is TRBJ1-3, the V gene TRBV2; 7 nucleotides match TRBD1. The clonotype comes from a woman aged 60-75 years in a cohort sampled during active or convalescent COVID-19. DNA for the CDR3: TGTGCCAGCAGTTTTCAGGGGGAGGCTGGAAACACCATATATTTT. Protein: CASSFQGEAGNTIYF.